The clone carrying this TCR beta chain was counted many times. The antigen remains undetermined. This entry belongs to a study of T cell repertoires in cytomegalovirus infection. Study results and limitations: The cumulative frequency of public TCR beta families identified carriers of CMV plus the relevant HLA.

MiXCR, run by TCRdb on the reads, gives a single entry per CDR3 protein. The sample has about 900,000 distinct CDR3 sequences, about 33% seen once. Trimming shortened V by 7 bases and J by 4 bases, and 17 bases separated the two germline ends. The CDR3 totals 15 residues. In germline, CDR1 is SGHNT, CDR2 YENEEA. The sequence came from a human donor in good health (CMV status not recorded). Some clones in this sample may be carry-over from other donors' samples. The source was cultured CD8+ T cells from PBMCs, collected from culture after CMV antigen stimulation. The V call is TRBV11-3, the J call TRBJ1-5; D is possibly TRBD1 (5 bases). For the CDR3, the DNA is TGTGCCAGCAACCGTCAGCGGACACATAATCAGCCCCAGCATTTT. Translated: CASNRQRTHNQPQHF. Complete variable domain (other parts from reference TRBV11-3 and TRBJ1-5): EAGVVQSPRYKIIEKKQPVAFWCNPISGHNTLYWYLQNLGQGPELLIRYENEEAVDDSQLPKDRFSAERLKGVDSTLKIQPAELGDSAVYLCASNRQRTHNQPQHFGDGTRLSIL.